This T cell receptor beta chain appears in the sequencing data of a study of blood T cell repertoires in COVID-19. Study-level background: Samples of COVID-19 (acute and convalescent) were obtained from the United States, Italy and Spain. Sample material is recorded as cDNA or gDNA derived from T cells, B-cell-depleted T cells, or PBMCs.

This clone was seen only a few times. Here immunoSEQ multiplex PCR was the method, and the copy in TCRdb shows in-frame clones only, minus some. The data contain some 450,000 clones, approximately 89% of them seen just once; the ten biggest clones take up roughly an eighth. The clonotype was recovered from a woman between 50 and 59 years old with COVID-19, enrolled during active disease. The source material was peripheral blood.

The CDR3 sequence: CASSLGPLENNEQFF. The CDR3 DNA sequence: TGTGCCAGTAGTTTGGGGCCTCTAGAAAACAATGAGCAGTTCTTC. The J gene is TRBJ2-1, the V gene TRBV19; D is perhaps TRBD1 (5 bases). Trimming cost V 5 bases and J 5 bases, with 16 bases left between them. The CDR3 has 15 residues. Germline values: CDR1 LNHDA, CDR2 SQIVND (reference sequence).